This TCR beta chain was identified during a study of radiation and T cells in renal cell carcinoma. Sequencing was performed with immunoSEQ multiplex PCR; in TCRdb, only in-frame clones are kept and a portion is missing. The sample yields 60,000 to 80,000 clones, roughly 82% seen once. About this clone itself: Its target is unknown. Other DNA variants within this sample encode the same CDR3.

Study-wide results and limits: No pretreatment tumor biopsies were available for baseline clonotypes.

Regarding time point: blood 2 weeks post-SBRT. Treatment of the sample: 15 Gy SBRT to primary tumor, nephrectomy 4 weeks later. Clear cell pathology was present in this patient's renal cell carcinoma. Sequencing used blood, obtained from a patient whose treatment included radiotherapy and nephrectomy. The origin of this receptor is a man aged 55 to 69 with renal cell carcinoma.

The CDR3 loop is CASSLISGQETQYF. DNA for the CDR3: TGTGCCAGCAGTTTAATTAGCGGGCAAGAGACCCAGTACTTC. The V and J genes are TRBV28 and TRBJ2-5, with 7 bases identical to TRBD2. The CDR3 has 14 residues. Germline loops: CDR1 MDHEN, CDR2 SYDVKM. V gave up 2 bases and J gave up 2 bases; unmatched junction bases: 2.